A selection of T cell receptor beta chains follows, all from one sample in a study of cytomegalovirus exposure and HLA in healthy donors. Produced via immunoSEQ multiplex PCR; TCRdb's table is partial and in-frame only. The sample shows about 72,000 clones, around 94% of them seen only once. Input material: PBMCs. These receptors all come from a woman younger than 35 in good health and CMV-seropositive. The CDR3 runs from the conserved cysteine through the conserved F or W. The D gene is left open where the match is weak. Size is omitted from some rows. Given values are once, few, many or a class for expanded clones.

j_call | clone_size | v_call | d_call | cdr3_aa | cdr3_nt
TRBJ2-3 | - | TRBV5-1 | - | CASSLGTFTDTQYF | TGCGCCAGCAGCTTGGGGACTTTCACAGATACGCAGTATTTT
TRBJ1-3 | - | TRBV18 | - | CASSPDGISGNTIYF | TGTGCCAGCTCACCAGACGGGATCTCTGGAAACACCATATATTTT
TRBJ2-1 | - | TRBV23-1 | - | CASSQTRTVNEQFF | TGCGCCAGCAGTCAAACCCGGACAGTAAATGAGCAGTTCTTC
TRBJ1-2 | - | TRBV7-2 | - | CASSLATGNYGYTF | TGTGCCAGCAGCTTAGCGACGGGGAACTATGGCTACACCTTC
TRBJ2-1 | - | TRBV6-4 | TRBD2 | CASSDLAGEGNEQFF | TGTGCCAGCAGTGACTTGGCGGGAGAGGGCAATGAGCAGTTCTTC
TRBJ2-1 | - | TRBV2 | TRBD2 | CASSRGSSYNEQFF | TGTGCCAGCTCACGCGGGAGCTCCTACAATGAGCAGTTCTTC
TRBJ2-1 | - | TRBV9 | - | CASSVVSGSYNEQFF | TGTGCCAGCAGCGTAGTAAGCGGCTCCTACAATGAGCAGTTCTTC
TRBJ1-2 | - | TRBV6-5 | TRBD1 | CASSYSKLQGVNGYTF | TGTGCCAGCAGTTACTCGAAATTGCAGGGGGTAAATGGCTACACCTTC
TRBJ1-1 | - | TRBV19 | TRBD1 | CASSTRTGGTEAFF | TGTGCCAGTAGTACGCGGACAGGGGGAACTGAAGCTTTCTTT
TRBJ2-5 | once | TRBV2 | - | CASSKDSDGTQYF | TGTGCCAGCAGTAAGGACAGTGATGGGACCCAGTACTTC
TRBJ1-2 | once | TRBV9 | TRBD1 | CASSANTTGGIRTSNYGYTF | TGTGCCAGCAGCGCCAACACGACAGGGGGCATCCGGACCTCTAACTATGGCTACACCTTC
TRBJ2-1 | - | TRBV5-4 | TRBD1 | CASSWDRGPDEQFF | TGTGCCAGCAGCTGGGACAGGGGACCCGATGAGCAGTTCTTC
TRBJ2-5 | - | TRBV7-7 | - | CASSESGRAGETQYF | TGTGCCAGCAGCGAAAGTGGCAGGGCTGGGGAGACCCAGTACTTC
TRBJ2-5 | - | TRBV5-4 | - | CASSLVSTGTLQRTQYF | TGTGCCAGCAGCTTGGTGTCTACGGGAACCCTTCAGCGGACCCAGTACTTC
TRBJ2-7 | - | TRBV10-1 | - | CASSGDLPGQLSYEQYF | TGCGCCAGCAGTGGGGACCTCCCGGGACAACTTTCCTACGAGCAGTACTTC
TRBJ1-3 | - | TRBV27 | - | CASSLTASGGGSGNTIYF | TGTGCCAGCAGTTTAACAGCTTCAGGCGGGGGCTCTGGAAACACCATATATTTT
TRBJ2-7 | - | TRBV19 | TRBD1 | CASSPSPPGGNEQYF | TGTGCCAGTAGCCCTAGCCCCCCAGGGGGTAACGAGCAGTACTTC
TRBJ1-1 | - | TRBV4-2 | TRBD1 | CASSHPDRGITEAFF | TGTGCCAGCAGCCATCCCGACAGGGGTATCACTGAAGCTTTCTTT
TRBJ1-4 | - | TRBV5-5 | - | CASSRWSQGNEKLFF | TGTGCCAGCAGCAGATGGTCTCAGGGTAATGAAAAACTGTTTTTT
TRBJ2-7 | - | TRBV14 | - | CASSLGLSSYEQYF | TGTGCCAGCAGCCTTGGACTGTCCTCCTACGAGCAGTACTTC
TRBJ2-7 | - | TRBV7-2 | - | CASSPTFGVYEQYF | TGTGCCAGCAGCCCGACGTTCGGAGTCTACGAGCAGTACTTC
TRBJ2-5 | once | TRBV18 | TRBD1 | CASSQGQSETQYF | TGTGCCAGCTCACAGGGACAGTCCGAGACCCAGTACTTC
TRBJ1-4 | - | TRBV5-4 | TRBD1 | CASSPTPDRGREKLFF | TGTGCCAGCAGCCCGACCCCGGACAGGGGACGGGAAAAACTGTTTTTT
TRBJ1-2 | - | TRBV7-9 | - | CASSLEGAVFGGYTF | TGTGCCAGCAGCTTAGAGGGAGCGGTGTTTGGCGGCTACACCTTC
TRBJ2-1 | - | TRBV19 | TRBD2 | CASSISLAGSTYNEQFF | TGTGCCAGTAGTATCAGTCTAGCGGGGAGTACTTACAATGAGCAGTTCTTC
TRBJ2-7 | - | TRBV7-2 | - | CASSLELARTYEQYF | TGTGCCAGCAGCTTGGAACTAGCCCGAACCTACGAGCAGTACTTC
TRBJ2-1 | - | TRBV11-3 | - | CASSPRSARADNEQFF | TGTGCCAGCAGCCCGAGGTCGGCGCGGGCCGACAATGAGCAGTTCTTC
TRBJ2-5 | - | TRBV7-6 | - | CASSLVAGADETQYF | TGTGCCAGCAGCTTAGTCGCGGGGGCGGACGAGACCCAGTACTTC
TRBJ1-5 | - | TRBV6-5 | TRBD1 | CASRRTGTGHQPQHF | TGTGCCAGCAGACGAACCGGGACAGGGCACCAGCCCCAGCATTTT
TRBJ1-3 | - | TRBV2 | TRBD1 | CASSGGQSGNTIYF | TGTGCCAGCAGTGGGGGACAGTCTGGAAACACCATATATTTT
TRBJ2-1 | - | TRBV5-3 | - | CARSLVQSYNEQFF | TGTGCCAGAAGCTTGGTCCAGTCCTACAATGAGCAGTTCTTC
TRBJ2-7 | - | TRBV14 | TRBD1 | CASSQGTGLYEQYF | TGTGCCAGCAGCCAGGGGACAGGACTCTACGAGCAGTACTTC
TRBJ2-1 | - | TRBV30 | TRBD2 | CAWGGLADIYNEQFF | TGTGCCTGGGGGGGACTAGCCGACATTTACAATGAGCAGTTCTTC